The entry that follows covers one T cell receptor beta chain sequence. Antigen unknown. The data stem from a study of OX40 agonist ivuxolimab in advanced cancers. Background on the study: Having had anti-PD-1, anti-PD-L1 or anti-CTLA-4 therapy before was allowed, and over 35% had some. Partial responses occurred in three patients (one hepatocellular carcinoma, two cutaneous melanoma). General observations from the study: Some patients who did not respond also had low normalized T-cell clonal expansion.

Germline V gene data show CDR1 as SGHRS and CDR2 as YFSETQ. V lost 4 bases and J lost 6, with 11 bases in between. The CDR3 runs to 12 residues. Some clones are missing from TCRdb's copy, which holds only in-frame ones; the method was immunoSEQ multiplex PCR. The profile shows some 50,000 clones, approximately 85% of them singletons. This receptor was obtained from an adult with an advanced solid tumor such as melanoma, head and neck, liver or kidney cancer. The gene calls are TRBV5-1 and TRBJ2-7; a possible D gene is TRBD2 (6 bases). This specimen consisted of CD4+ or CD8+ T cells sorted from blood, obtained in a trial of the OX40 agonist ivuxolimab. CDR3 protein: CASSRGTPEQYF. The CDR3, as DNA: TGCGCCAGCAGCCGCGGGACCCCCGAGCAGTACTTC.